The 21 T cell receptor beta chains below all came from one sample that was sequenced in a study of response to subunit inactivated influenza vaccine. TCRdb reanalysed the RT-PCR reads using MiXCR and keeps one entry per CDR3 protein. Here the sample spans about 520,000 distinct CDR3 sequences, 11% being singletons. Specimen: PBMCs from blood, collected around seven weeks after vaccination. These receptors all stem from a man aged 50 to 59 who received an inactivated influenza vaccine.

This chain links TRBV20-1 with TRBJ2-3, with 16 positions matching TRBD2. This CDR3 contains 16 residues. The V gene end was trimmed by 6 bases and the J gene end by 6 bases; junction bases not matched to a gene: 9. The germline gives CDR1 DFQATT, CDR2 SNEGSKA (reference sequence). The CDR3 region is CSALTGTSGRGDTQYF. The CDR3 DNA reads TGCAGTGCCCTCACCGGGACTAGCGGGAGGGGGGATACGCAGTATTTT.

This chain uses TRBV5-1 with TRBJ2-1; D not certain. Germline-derived CDR1 and CDR2 are SGHRS and YFSETQ. Trimming took 2 bases from V and 1 from J, leaving 10 bases between them. The CDR3 covers 15 residues. The CDR3 region is CASSFSGLSYNEQFF. In DNA, the CDR3 is TGCGCCAGCAGCTTCTCTGGTCTTTCCTACAATGAGCAGTTCTTC.

This sequence joins TRBV24-1 and TRBJ2-2; D gene unclear. The CDR3 consists of 14 residues. V was trimmed by 0 bases and J by 7 bases, leaving 8 bases between them. In germline, CDR1 is KGHDR, CDR2 SFDVKD. CDR3 loop: CATSDLRANGELFF. The CDR3 nucleotides read TGTGCCACCAGTGATTTGAGGGCCAACGGGGAGCTGTTTTTT.

The V gene is TRBV7-9, the J gene TRBJ2-1, with 7 bases aligning to TRBD1. Per germline, CDR1 SEHNR and CDR2 FQNEAQ (reference sequence). J lost 1 base, V lost 8 bases, and 8 bases had no gene match. The CDR3 is made up of 15 amino acids. The DNA for the CDR3 is TGTGCCAGCTCGTCGACAGGGTTATCCTACAATGAGCAGTTCTTC. It translates to CASSSTGLSYNEQFF.

This clonotype was counted ten times or more. The chain uses TRBV20-1 and TRBJ2-1; no firm D call. V dropped 1 base and J dropped 8 bases, with 9 bases sitting between them. This CDR3 is built from 12 residues. Germline V gene sequence: CDR1 DFQATT, CDR2 SNEGSKA (reference sequence). CDR3 nucleotides: TGCAGTGCTAGAGGCCTGGTGGATGAGCAGTTCTTC. Its protein is CSARGLVDEQFF.

This clonotype was seen ten or more times. This sequence joins TRBV7-9 and TRBJ2-3, with no clear D. Germline V CDR1 and CDR2: SEHNR, FQNEAQ (reference sequence). The CDR3 consists of 16 residues. V was shortened by 6 bases and J by 2 bases, with 18 bases between the two germline ends. This CDR3 reads CASRKLNPRNTDTQYF. CDR3 DNA: TGTGCCAGCAGGAAACTCAATCCTCGGAACACAGATACGCAGTATTTT.

The DNA of the CDR3 is TGCAGTGCTCCGGGACAGGGGATGGAGACTCCCTTCCCCTACGAGCAGTACTTC. Amino acids: CSAPGQGMETPFPYEQYF. The V and J genes are TRBV20-1 and TRBJ2-7, with 10 bases lining up with TRBD1. Germline V gene sequence: CDR1 DFQATT, CDR2 SNEGSKA (reference sequence). J lost 2 bases, V lost 5 bases, and 18 bases had no gene match. The CDR3 contains 18 residues.

This clonotype was seen repeatedly, ten times or more. The rearrangement joins TRBV5-1 to TRBJ2-1; D is unclear. The CDR3 contains 15 residues. Germline CDR1 SGHRS, CDR2 YFSETQ. V dropped 1 base and J dropped 0 bases, with 8 bases sitting between them. The CDR3 coding sequence is TGCGCCAGCAGCTTGACAACGAGCTCCTACAATGAGCAGTTCTTC. Protein sequence: CASSLTTSSYNEQFF.

This clonotype was picked up a small number of times. The J gene is TRBJ2-1, the V gene TRBV27, with 7 bases fitting TRBD1. Germline CDR1 and CDR2: MNHEY and SMNVEV (reference sequence). The CDR3 consists of 15 residues. V lost 5 bases, J lost 5 bases, and 9 bases stayed unmatched. Written as DNA, the CDR3 is TGTGCCAGCAGTAACGACAGGGCGATCCACAATGAGCAGTTCTTC. It specifies CASSNDRAIHNEQFF.

The rearrangement joins TRBV4-3 to TRBJ2-1, with D possibly being TRBD2 (6 bases). The CDR3 contains 16 residues. V was pared by 1 base and J by 8 bases, with 18 bases between. CDR1 LGHNA and CDR2 YSLEER come from the germline V gene. In DNA, the CDR3 is TGCGCCAGCAGCCAAGTCTTTGTGGGAGGTTTTCATGAGCAGTTCTTC. Its translation: CASSQVFVGGFHEQFF.

The rearrangement links TRBV28 to TRBJ2-5; 10 nucleotides agree with TRBD2. Germline V lookup: CDR1 MDHEN, CDR2 SYDVKM. This CDR3 spans 16 amino acids. V was pared by 4 bases and J by 4 bases, with 9 bases of the junction left unmatched. CDR3 residues: CASSSVGAGGVETQYF. CDR3 nucleotides: TGTGCCAGCAGTTCCGTGGGAGCGGGGGGGGTAGAGACCCAGTACTTC. Together with reference TRBV28 and TRBJ2-5, the CDR3 gives the full variable domain: DVKVTQSSRYLVKRTGEKVFLECVQDMDHENMFWYRQDPGLGLRLIYFSYDVKMKEKGDIPEGYSVSREKKERFSLILESASTNQTSMYLCASSSVGAGGVETQYFGPGTRLLVL.

The J gene is TRBJ2-5, the V gene TRBV3-1, with 8 bases aligning to TRBD1. CDR1 LGHDT and CDR2 YNNKEL come from the germline V gene (reference sequence). Trimming cost V 4 bases and J 5 bases; bases outside gene matches: 9. There are 15 residues in the CDR3. CDR3 sequence reads: CASSLILDRVETQYF. CDR3 nucleotide sequence: TGTGCCAGCAGCCTAATCCTGGACAGGGTCGAGACCCAGTACTTC.

This clonotype was seen at least ten times. The chain uses TRBV20-1 and TRBJ2-3, with TRBD2 identical over 11 bases. The CDR3 covers 16 residues. V lost 0 bases to trimming and J lost 2 bases; unmatched junction nucleotides: 4. CDR1 is DFQATT and CDR2 is SNEGSKA in the germline V gene (reference sequence). This chain's CDR3 is CSARDPSGGHTDTQYF. Here the CDR3 DNA reads TGCAGTGCTAGAGACCCTAGCGGGGGGCACACAGATACGCAGTATTTT.

The rearrangement joins TRBV7-6 to TRBJ2-2, with D possibly matching TRBD2 (7 bases). Germline CDR1 SGHVS, CDR2 FNYEAQ. Between the trimmed V and J ends, which lost 0 bases and 4 bases, there was a span of 12 bases. The CDR3 loop spans 16 amino acids. The CDR3 loop is CASSLAGGALTGELFF. The DNA of the CDR3 is TGTGCCAGCAGCTTAGCAGGGGGGGCCCTCACCGGGGAGCTGTTTTTT. The full variable domain, completed using reference TRBV7-6 and TRBJ2-2, is GAGVSQSPRYKVTKRGQDVALRCDPISGHVSLYWYRQALGQGPEFLTYFNYEAQQDKSGLPNDRFSAERPEGSISTLTIQRTEQRDSAMYRCASSLAGGALTGELFFGEGSRLTVL.

The chain is built from TRBV2 and TRBJ1-6; D call uncertain. The germline V and J ends were trimmed by 10 bases and 7 bases, with 17 bases remaining between them. This CDR3 is built from 14 residues. Germline lookup yields CDR1 SNHLY and CDR2 FYNNEI. The CDR3 DNA reads TGTGCCACCTTCGGCAGCGGATTAAATTCACCCCTCCACTTT. Translating it yields CATFGSGLNSPLHF.

The rearrangement joins TRBV6-2 or TRBV6-3 to TRBJ1-5; unclear D gene. Trimming cost V 2 bases and J 4 bases, with 9 bases left between them. CDR1 MNHEY and CDR2 SVGEGT come from the germline V gene. This CDR3 is 14 amino acids long. CDR3: CASSYRRLNQPQHF. CDR3 nucleotides: TGTGCCAGCAGTTACCGGCGGCTTAATCAGCCCCAGCATTTT.

V and J are TRBV30 and TRBJ2-5, with 9 bases lining up with TRBD1. J lost 3 bases, V lost 1 base, and 3 bases had no gene match. This CDR3 has 14 residues. From germline, CDR1 is GTSNPN and CDR2 SVGIG (reference sequence). CDR3 bases: TGTGCCTGGAGTGATGGGACAGGGAAAGAGACCCAGTACTTC. Its protein is CAWSDGTGKETQYF. Complete variable domain (other parts from reference TRBV30 and TRBJ2-5): SQTIHQWPATLVQPVGSPLSLECTVEGTSNPNLYWYRQAAGRGLQLLFYSVGIGQISSEVPQNLSASRPQDRQFILSSKKLLLSDSGFYLCAWSDGTGKETQYFGPGTRLLVL.

This clonotype has only a few counts. The J gene is TRBJ2-5, the V gene TRBV5-1, with D tentatively TRBD1 or TRBD2 (5 bases each). Germline CDR1 and CDR2: SGHRS and YFSETQ. This CDR3 contains 17 residues. Trimming removed 5 bases at V and 5 bases at J, with 25 bases between. The CDR3 is CASRRGASDNRAETQYF. In nucleotides, the CDR3 is TGCGCCAGCAGGAGAGGGGCGTCGGATAATAGGGCGGAGACCCAGTACTTC.

There are a few counts of this clonotype. The rearrangement uses TRBV6-5 and TRBJ2-5; a weak D match, TRBD2 (5 bases). The CDR3 extends over 15 amino acids. The germline CDR1 and CDR2 sequences are MNHEY and SVGAGI. Trimming cost V 2 bases and J 5 bases, with 15 bases left between them. The CDR3 nucleotides read TGTGCCAGCAGTTACCGGCGGCTAGGCGGGGAGACCCAGTACTTC. This translates into CASSYRRLGGETQYF.

The table lists this clonotype with many counts. One end of the junction is discordant with germline, which a read error may explain. V gene TRBV9 combines with J gene TRBJ2-1, with D perhaps TRBD2 (6 bases). This CDR3 is 12 amino acids long. In germline, CDR1 is SGDLS, CDR2 YYNGEE. The CDR3 region has the DNA TGTGCCAGCACCGACCCGGAAGGGAGGAAGATCTTC. It codes for CASTDPEGRKIF.

This clonotype showed up just a few times. V usage is TRBV15 and J usage is TRBJ2-1, with D possibly matching TRBD1 (5 bases). CDR1 and CDR2 (germline): LNHNV, YYDKDF (reference sequence). The CDR3 has 12 residues. V gave up 4 bases and J gave up 7 bases, with 8 bases separating them. CDR3 residues: CATSNAGNEQFF. The CDR3 nucleotides read TGTGCCACCAGCAACGCAGGGAATGAGCAGTTCTTC.